One and the same sample provided the 19 T cell receptor beta chains below, sequenced in a study of Ad26.COV2.S vaccination and SARS-CoV-2 variants. Profiling relied on immunoSEQ multiplex PCR, and the TCRdb table lists in-frame clones only, not all of them. Of about 480,000 clones in the sample, approximately 88% were seen once. Regarding treatment: some 19 received Ad26.COV2.S at low or high dose, single or two shots; 5 received placebo; per-sample allocation not given. On day 63 after the first injection, vaccine and placebo recipients gave samples. The material sequenced was peripheral blood, taken in a trial of Ad26.COV2.S vaccine versus placebo. All receptors derive from a person aged 18-65 years who received the Ad26.COV2.S COVID-19 vaccine or a placebo.

V gene TRBV27 combines with J gene TRBJ2-7; no definite D call. The CDR3 extends over 13 amino acids. Trimming shortened V by 6 bases and J by 6 bases, and 15 bases separated the two germline ends. Germline loops: CDR1 MNHEY, CDR2 SMNVEV (reference sequence). The CDR3 loop reads CASSPETWAEQYF. The CDR3 DNA follows: TGTGCCAGCAGCCCTGAGACTTGGGCCGAGCAGTACTTC.

The V gene is TRBV6-6, the J gene TRBJ2-1; 9 nucleotides match TRBD2. Germline loops: CDR1 MNHNY, CDR2 SVGAGI (reference sequence). The CDR3 totals 15 residues. J was trimmed by 8 bases and V by 3 bases; bases with no gene match: 8. CDR3 in amino acids: CASSYDAGGPYEQFF. The CDR3, as DNA: TGTGCCAGCAGTTATGATGCGGGAGGGCCGTATGAGCAGTTCTTC.

This clone was seen just once. The V and J genes are TRBV4-3 and TRBJ1-2; D not certain. Germline V gene data show CDR1 as LGHNA and CDR2 as YSLEER. The CDR3 spans 15 residues. Trimming removed 0 bases from V and 2 bases from J, with 10 bases in between. The CDR3 spells CASSQDLRENYGYTF. Written as DNA, the CDR3 is TGCGCCAGCAGCCAAGATTTGCGGGAAAACTATGGCTACACCTTC.

The chain combines TRBV10-2 with TRBJ2-1, with TRBD1 matching over 9 bases. V lost 4 bases and J lost 4; bases outside the gene matches: 5. The CDR3 contains 15 residues. Germline V lookup: CDR1 WSHSY, CDR2 SAAADI. CDR3: CASSGDREGYNEQFF. CDR3 DNA sequence: TGCGCCAGCAGTGGGGACAGGGAGGGGTACAATGAGCAGTTCTTC.

The chain employs TRBV16 and TRBJ1-1, with 7 positions matching TRBD1. Germline V lookup: CDR1 KGHSY, CDR2 FQNENV. J lost 1 base, V lost 4 bases, and 3 bases had no gene match. The CDR3 has 14 residues. The CDR3 spells CASSPRQGNTEAFF. In DNA form, the CDR3 reads TGTGCCAGCAGCCCCCGACAGGGGAACACTGAAGCTTTCTTT.

V gene TRBV6-2 or TRBV6-3 combines with J gene TRBJ2-3; tentatively, D is TRBD1 (5 bases). V was cut by 4 bases and J by 14 bases, with 13 bases left in between. CDR1 is MNHEY, CDR2 SVGEGT, per germline. The CDR3 spans 11 residues. The CDR3 loop is CASSSPGASYF. DNA of the CDR3: TGTGCCAGCAGTTCCCCTGGGGCCTCGTATTTT.

The J gene is TRBJ1-4, the V gene TRBV6-2 or TRBV6-3; TRBD1 is a possible D gene (6 bases). Trimming pared 6 bases from V and 8 bases from J, leaving 16 bases between. There are 14 residues in the CDR3. Germline-derived CDR1 and CDR2 are MNHEY and SVGEGT. Here the CDR3 reads CASRYRAVQEKLFF. As DNA, the CDR3 is TGTGCCAGCAGATACAGGGCGGTTCAAGAAAAACTGTTTTTT.

The chain carries TRBV4-1 and TRBJ2-1; D remains unclear. Trimming removed 0 bases at V and 0 bases at J, with 12 bases between. Germline V gene data show CDR1 as MGHRA and CDR2 as YSYEKL. The length of the CDR3 is 17 residues. DNA for the CDR3: TGCGCCAGCAGCCAAGATGCCAACAGAGTCTCCTACAATGAGCAGTTCTTC. Translating gives CASSQDANRVSYNEQFF.

V and J are TRBV7-3 and TRBJ2-4, with 10 bases fitting TRBD1. Germline V gene sequence: CDR1 SGHTA, CDR2 FQGTGA. This CDR3 comprises 17 residues. J lost 1 base, V lost 0 bases, and 3 bases had no gene match. The CDR3 DNA reads as TGTGCCAGCAGCTTAACGTCGGGACAGGGGGCCAAAAACATTCAGTACTTC. Encoded protein: CASSLTSGQGAKNIQYF.

This clone has only one observation. This chain uses TRBV13 with TRBJ2-1; no clear D. Trimming cost V 5 bases and J 7 bases, with 9 bases left between them. The germline CDR1 and CDR2 sequences are PRHDT and FYEKMQ (reference sequence). The CDR3 has 12 residues. The CDR3 DNA is TGTGCCAGCAGCCAAGCCCGTAATGAGCAGTTCTTC. Translation gives CASSQARNEQFF.

V is TRBV19 and J is TRBJ1-1; no clear D. Germline V CDR1 and CDR2: LNHDA, SQIVND (reference sequence). Trimming removed 1 base from V and 1 base from J, with 4 bases in between. CDR3 size: 13 residues. In nucleotides, the CDR3 is TGTGCCAGTAGTATAGCGAGGAACACTGAAGCTTTCTTT. Protein product: CASSIARNTEAFF.

The rearrangement joins TRBV7-9 to TRBJ1-5, with no clear D. CDR3 size: 16 residues. Germline values: CDR1 SEHNR, CDR2 FQNEAQ (reference sequence). Trimming cost V 3 bases and J 3 bases, with 15 bases left between them. CDR3 nucleotides: TGTGCCAGCAGCTTTGTAGCTGTAGAACCCAATCAGCCCCAGCATTTT. Protein sequence: CASSFVAVEPNQPQHF.

This clone was seen once. The rearrangement links TRBV6-5 to TRBJ2-5; the D is unclear. Per germline, CDR1 MNHEY and CDR2 SVGAGI. V was clipped by 6 bases and J by 5 bases, with 13 bases between them. This CDR3 comprises 13 residues. CDR3 region: CASSPGFLETQYF. CDR3 bases: TGTGCCAGCAGCCCCGGGTTTTTGGAGACCCAGTACTTC.

The chain uses TRBV6-5 and TRBJ1-4; D unclear. The V and J ends lost 5 bases and 7 bases respectively, with 8 bases between them. Per the germline V gene, CDR1 is MNHEY and CDR2 is SVGAGI. The CDR3 is 12 amino acids. The chain's CDR3 is CASSPPGEKLFF. CDR3 DNA: TGTGCCAGCAGTCCCCCCGGTGAAAAACTGTTTTTT.

The chain couples TRBV4-3 to TRBJ1-5; weak D call: TRBD1 (6 bases). V was pared by 4 bases and J by 5 bases, with 9 bases between. Germline CDR1 LGHNA, CDR2 YSLEER. The CDR3 is 13 amino acids. The CDR3 nucleotides read TGCGCCAGCAGCCCTTGGGGGCATCAGCCCCAGCATTTT. Translated, it gives CASSPWGHQPQHF.

The chain combines TRBV14 with TRBJ2-1; 9 bases fit TRBD2. Trimming took 0 bases from V and 6 from J; bases not matched to a gene: 15. Germline V gene lookup returns CDR1 SGHDN and CDR2 FVKESK. This CDR3 spans 19 amino acids. CDR3 sequence: CASSQEGRGRGYLGNEQFF. The CDR3 DNA follows: TGTGCCAGCAGCCAAGAAGGTCGCGGGAGGGGGTATCTGGGCAATGAGCAGTTCTTC.

For the CDR3, the DNA is TGTGCCAGCAATTTCGGGCAGACCTACGAGCAGTACTTC. Residues: CASNFGQTYEQYF. This rearrangement joins TRBV2 to TRBJ2-7; D is unresolved. V was trimmed by 7 bases and J by 2 bases, leaving 12 bases between them. The CDR3 totals 13 residues. The V gene's germline CDR1 is SNHLY and CDR2 FYNNEI.

This sequence joins TRBV14 and TRBJ2-2; 7 nucleotides line up with TRBD1. Germline CDR1 SGHDN, CDR2 FVKESK. CDR3 length equals 16 residues. Losses at the gene ends were 1 base for V and 3 bases for J; bases not matched to a gene: 5. The CDR3 region has the DNA TGTGCCAGCAGCCAAGTAGGGACAGCTTACACCGGGGAGCTGTTTTTT. It is translated as CASSQVGTAYTGELFF.

This chain links TRBV6-4 with TRBJ1-5; no definite D call. In germline, CDR1 is MRHNA, CDR2 SNTAGT. V lost 7 bases, J lost 6 bases, and 4 bases lay in between. This CDR3 is built from 10 residues. The CDR3 spells CASNFQPQHF. The CDR3 DNA is TGTGCCAGCAACTTTCAGCCCCAGCATTTT.